This is a list of T cell receptor beta chains from one sample in a study of healthy donors' naive CD4 and CD8 T cells. One entry per CDR3 protein results from TCRdb running MiXCR on the reads. Of 180,000 or so distinct CDR3 sequences listed, 74% are singletons. The specimen sequenced was naive CD4+ and CD8+ T cells sorted from blood, pooled from several donors. The receptors here all came from a pool of human donors in good health; the sample pools cells from several healthy donors. The CDR3 runs from the conserved cysteine through the conserved F or W.

j_call v_call cdr3_aa
TRBJ1-5 TRBV6-5 CASSYGRRGQPQHF
TRBJ1-1 TRBV6-5 CASSYEEGDTEAFF
TRBJ2-7 TRBV6-6 CASSYSTGFYEQYF
TRBJ2-1 TRBV27 CASSYQGGTYNEQFF
TRBJ2-7 TRBV5-1 CASTPGTGGEQYF
TRBJ2-1 TRBV29-1 CSVETGRPNNEQFF
TRBJ2-2 TRBV19 CASSIIQAHTGELFF
TRBJ1-2 TRBV29-1 CSVGVDRENDGYTF
TRBJ1-5 TRBV29-1 CSVHGPPQHF
TRBJ1-1 TRBV12-3/TRBV12-4 CASSSDLYGGAFF
TRBJ1-5 TRBV6-2/TRBV6-3 CASSQHPLVYSNQPQHF
TRBJ2-7 TRBV29-1 CSVLGQGFSEQYF
TRBJ1-1 TRBV11-1 CASSRGTGPNTEAFF
TRBJ2-7 TRBV27 CAPRKMDEQYF
TRBJ1-2 TRBV19 CASSLIGTGVGYTF
TRBJ2-1 TRBV5-1 CASSSRQVQDEQFF
TRBJ2-3 TRBV27 CASSLPSPADTQYF
TRBJ2-5 TRBV5-5 CASSLEWAAETQYF
TRBJ2-7 TRBV5-4 CASSWDSYEQYF
TRBJ2-1 TRBV15 CATSNRGSYNEQFF
TRBJ1-2 TRBV19 CASRASGTGLYGYTF
TRBJ2-7 TRBV19 CAREKQGLYEQYF
TRBJ2-3 TRBV29-1 CSVFGGKDTQYF
TRBJ2-4 TRBV6-5 CASSANPLAKNIQYF
TRBJ1-2 TRBV29-1 CSADTQLYGYTF
TRBJ2-5 TRBV6-5 CASSYRTGLETQYF
TRBJ1-2 TRBV4-2 CASSLSISSEPYGYTF
TRBJ1-5 TRBV29-1 CSVRQGGDQPQHF
TRBJ2-1 TRBV19 CATRRAGTDNEQFF
TRBJ1-2 TRBV19 CASLTGNYGYTF
TRBJ2-1 TRBV19 CASSGVAGVSEQFF
TRBJ2-7 TRBV20-1 CSARQGRSSYEQYF
TRBJ1-5 TRBV10-3 CAISESGASGNQPQHF
TRBJ2-3 TRBV6-2/TRBV6-3 CASSTTGDRAVDTQYF
TRBJ2-1 TRBV19 CASSPTVTSYNEQFF
TRBJ1-2 TRBV6-6 CASSYSRGYTF
TRBJ2-7 TRBV20-1 CSARDDSSYSYEQYF
TRBJ2-7 TRBV12-5 CASGFGGREQYF
TRBJ2-5 TRBV6-5 CASSYPGRETQYF
TRBJ1-2 TRBV7-8 CASSLDGGPTNYGYTF
TRBJ2-7 TRBV10-3 CAISDSGETYEQYF
TRBJ2-7 TRBV6-2/TRBV6-3 CASSPTSGSPYEQYF
TRBJ1-5 TRBV19 CASSLGRGFDQPQHF
TRBJ1-1 TRBV6-5 CASRDEGTFTEAFF